The clone carrying this T cell receptor beta chain showed up just a few times. In TCRdb, the 5' RACE reads were re-called with MiXCR into one record per CDR3 protein. The table lists some 34,000 distinct CDR3 sequences, 7% to 7.5% of them singletons. This record comes from a study of early T cells in non-severe SARS-CoV-2 infection. The CDR3 totals 13 residues. Unmatched junction bases numbered 9, after V lost 7 bases and J lost 12 bases. This specimen consisted of whole blood, obtained at baseline. This chain joins TRBV12-3 or TRBV12-4 and TRBJ1-6, with 7 bases fitting TRBD1. This TCR was recovered from an adult who was a healthcare worker with PCR-confirmed SARS-CoV-2 infection or an uninfected control (not recorded which). Here the CDR3 reads CASTPNRQGPLHF. Written as DNA, the CDR3 is TGTGCCAGCACCCCAAACCGACAGGGACCCCTCCACTTT.